This TCR delta chain was retrieved from a study of gammadelta T cells in human blood. General study results and limits: Microbial exposure appeared to drive polyclonal γδ T cell expansion after birth.

Concerning this clone itself: Its target is unknown. One end of the junction fails to match germline, which may point to a read error.

TCRdb called clones from the RT-PCR reads again using CATT. The sample records some 240 delta-chain clones, about 4.8% being singletons. CDR1 GEAIGNYY and CDR2 EKD come from the germline V gene. The CDR3 extends over 21 amino acids. The receptor comes from a human donor. The sequenced sample was Vgamma9Vdelta2 gamma-delta T cells from infant blood. The chain links TRDV2 to TRDJ3, with 8 bases lining up with TRDD3. CDR3 DNA: TGTGCCTGTGACAAGGTACTGGGGGTTCATACGTTTGCCTGGGACACCCGACAGACGTTTTTC. Protein: CACDKVLGVHTFAWDTRQTFF.